The clone carrying this T cell receptor (beta chain) occurred many times. The data were obtained in a study of CD8+CD57+ T cells in acquired aplastic anemia. At the level of the study: DNA per sorted CD4+ or CD8+ sample ranged 0.2 to 27.4 ug, averaging around 3.1 ug.

V shed 6 bases and J shed 7 bases, with 12 bases lying between them. The V gene's germline CDR1 is SNHLY and CDR2 FYNNEI. CDR3 length: 12 amino acids. For CDR3 and TCR beta VDJ profiling, genomic DNA was the template used. One entry per CDR3 protein results from TCRdb running MiXCR on the reads. The profile shows about 190,000 distinct CDR3 sequences, around 59% of them singletons. The rearrangement joins TRBV2 to TRBJ1-2, with D uncertain. Sequenced sample: sorted CD4+, CD8+, or CD8+CD57+ T cells (not recorded which) from PBMCs. This clonotype was sampled from a human donor in good health, serving as a control. The CDR3 is CASSLGLGGYTF. In nucleotides, the CDR3 is TGTGCCAGCAGCCTCGGACTTGGTGGCTACACCTTC. Full variable domain (remainder filled in from reference TRBV2 and TRBJ1-2): EPEVTQTPSHQVTQMGQEVILRCVPISNHLYFYWYRQILGQKVEFLVSFYNNEISEKSEIFDDQFSVERPDGSNFTLKIRSTKLEDSAMYFCASSLGLGGYTFGSGTRLTVV.